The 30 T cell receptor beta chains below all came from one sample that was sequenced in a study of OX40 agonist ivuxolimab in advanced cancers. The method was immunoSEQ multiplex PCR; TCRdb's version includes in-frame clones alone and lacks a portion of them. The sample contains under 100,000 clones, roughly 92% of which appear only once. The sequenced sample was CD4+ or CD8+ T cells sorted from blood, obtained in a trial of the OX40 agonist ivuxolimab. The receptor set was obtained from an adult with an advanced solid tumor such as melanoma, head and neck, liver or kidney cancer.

The chain's CDR3 is CASSLVSMTSSINYEQYF. CDR3 coding DNA: TGTGCCAGCAGCTTGGTATCGATGACTAGCTCAATTAACTACGAGCAGTACTTC. V gene TRBV5-4 combines with J gene TRBJ2-7; 7 bases are a match to TRBD2. The J segment lost 3 bases and the V segment lost 0 bases, leaving 15 bases of the junction unmatched. CDR1 SGHNT and CDR2 YYREEE come from the germline V gene (reference sequence). CDR3 length: 18 residues.

The CDR3: CASSSGTGNYGYTF. The CDR3 DNA reads TGTGCCAGCAGCTCCGGGACAGGGAACTATGGCTACACCTTC. V usage is TRBV11-2 and J usage is TRBJ1-2; 9 bases fit TRBD1. Trimming took 4 bases from V and 2 from J; bases not matched to a gene: 2. The CDR3 is 14 amino acids. Germline V lookup: CDR1 SGHAT, CDR2 FQNNGV.

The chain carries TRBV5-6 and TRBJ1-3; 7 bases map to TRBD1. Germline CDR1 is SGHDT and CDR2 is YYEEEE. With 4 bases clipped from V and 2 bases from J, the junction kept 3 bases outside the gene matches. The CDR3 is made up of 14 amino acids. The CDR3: CASSPQGAGNTIYF. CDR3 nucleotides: TGTGCCAGCAGCCCTCAGGGGGCTGGAAACACCATATATTTT.

CDR3 sequence reads: CASSGVQGPYEQYF. CDR3 in DNA: TGTGCCAGCAGCGGCGTACAGGGCCCCTACGAGCAGTACTTC. This sequence joins TRBV7-9 and TRBJ2-7; possibly TRBD1 for D (6 bases). The CDR3 totals 14 residues. Germline CDR1 reads SEHNR; CDR2 reads FQNEAQ (reference sequence). Trimming pared 5 bases from V and 2 bases from J, leaving 13 bases between.

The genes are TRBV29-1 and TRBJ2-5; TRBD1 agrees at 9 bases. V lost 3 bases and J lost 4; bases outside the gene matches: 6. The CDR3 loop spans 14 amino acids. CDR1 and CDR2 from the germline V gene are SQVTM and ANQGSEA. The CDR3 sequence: CSVEGTGRRETQYF. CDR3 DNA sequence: TGCAGCGTTGAGGGGACAGGGAGAAGAGAGACCCAGTACTTC.

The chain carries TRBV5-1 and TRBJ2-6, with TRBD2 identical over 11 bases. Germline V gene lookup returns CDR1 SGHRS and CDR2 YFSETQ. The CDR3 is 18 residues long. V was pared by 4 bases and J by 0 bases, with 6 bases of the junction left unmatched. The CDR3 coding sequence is TGCGCCAGCAGCCTGGGACTAGCGGACTTCTCTGGGGCCAACGTCCTGACTTTC. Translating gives CASSLGLADFSGANVLTF.

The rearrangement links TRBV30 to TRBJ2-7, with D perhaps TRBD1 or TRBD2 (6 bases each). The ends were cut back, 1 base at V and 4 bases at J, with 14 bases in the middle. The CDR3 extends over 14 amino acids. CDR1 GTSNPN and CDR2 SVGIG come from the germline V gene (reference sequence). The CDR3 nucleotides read TGTGCCTGGAGTGGGCCGAGGGGGGATTACGAGCAGTACTTC. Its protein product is CAWSGPRGDYEQYF.

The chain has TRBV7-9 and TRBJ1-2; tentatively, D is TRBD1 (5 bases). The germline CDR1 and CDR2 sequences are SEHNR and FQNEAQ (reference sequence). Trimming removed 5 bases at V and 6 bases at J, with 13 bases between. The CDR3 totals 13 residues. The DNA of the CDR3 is TGTGCCAGCAGCCCGCAGGGATATAATGGCTACACCTTC. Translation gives CASSPQGYNGYTF.

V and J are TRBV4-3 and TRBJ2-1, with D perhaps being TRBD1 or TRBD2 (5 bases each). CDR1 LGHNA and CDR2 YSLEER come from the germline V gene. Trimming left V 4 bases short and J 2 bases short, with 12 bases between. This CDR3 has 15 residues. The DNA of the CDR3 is TGCGCCAGCAGCCGCCGGGACGGACCCTACAATGAGCAGTTCTTC. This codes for CASSRRDGPYNEQFF.

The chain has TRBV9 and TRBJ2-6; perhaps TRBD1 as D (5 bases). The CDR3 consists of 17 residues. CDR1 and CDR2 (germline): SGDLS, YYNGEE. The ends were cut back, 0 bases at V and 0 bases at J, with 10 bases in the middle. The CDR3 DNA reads TGTGCCAGCAGCGTAGGAACAGGAATCTCTGGGGCCAACGTCCTGACTTTC. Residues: CASSVGTGISGANVLTF.

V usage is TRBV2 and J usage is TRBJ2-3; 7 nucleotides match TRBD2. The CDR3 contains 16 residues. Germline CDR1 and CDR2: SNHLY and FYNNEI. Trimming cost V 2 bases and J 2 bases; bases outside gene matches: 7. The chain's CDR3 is CASSESSSGFTDTQYF. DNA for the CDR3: TGTGCCAGCAGTGAAAGTTCTAGCGGATTCACAGATACGCAGTATTTT.

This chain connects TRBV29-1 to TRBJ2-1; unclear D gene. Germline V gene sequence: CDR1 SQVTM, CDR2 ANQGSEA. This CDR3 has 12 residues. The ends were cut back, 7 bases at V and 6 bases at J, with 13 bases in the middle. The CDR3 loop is CSALTGLNEQFF. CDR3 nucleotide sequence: TGCAGCGCCTTGACTGGCCTCAATGAGCAGTTCTTC.

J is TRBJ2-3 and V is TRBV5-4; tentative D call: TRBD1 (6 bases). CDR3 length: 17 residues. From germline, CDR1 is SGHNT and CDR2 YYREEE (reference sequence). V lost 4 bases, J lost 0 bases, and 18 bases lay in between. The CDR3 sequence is CASSAPFRGTSTDTQYF. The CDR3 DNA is TGTGCCAGCAGCGCACCCTTCAGGGGCACTAGCACAGATACGCAGTATTTT.

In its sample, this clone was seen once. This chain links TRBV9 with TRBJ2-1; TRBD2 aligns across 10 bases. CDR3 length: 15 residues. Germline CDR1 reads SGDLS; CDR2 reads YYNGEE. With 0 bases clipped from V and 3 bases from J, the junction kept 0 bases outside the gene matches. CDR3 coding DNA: TGTGCCAGCAGCGTAGCTAGCGGGGGCTACAATGAGCAGTTCTTC. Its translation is CASSVASGGYNEQFF.

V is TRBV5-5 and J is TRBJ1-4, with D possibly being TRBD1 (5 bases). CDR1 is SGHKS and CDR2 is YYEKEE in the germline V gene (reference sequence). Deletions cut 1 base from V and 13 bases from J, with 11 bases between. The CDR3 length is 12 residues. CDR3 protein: CASSLQAGGLFF. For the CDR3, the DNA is TGTGCCAGCAGCTTGCAGGCCGGGGGACTGTTTTTT. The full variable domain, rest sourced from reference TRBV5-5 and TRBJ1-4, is DAGVTQSPTHLIKTRGQQVTLRCSPISGHKSVSWYQQVLGQGPQFIFQYYEKEERGRGNFPDRFSARQFPNYSSELNVNALLLGDSALYLCASSLQAGGLFFGSGTQLSVL.

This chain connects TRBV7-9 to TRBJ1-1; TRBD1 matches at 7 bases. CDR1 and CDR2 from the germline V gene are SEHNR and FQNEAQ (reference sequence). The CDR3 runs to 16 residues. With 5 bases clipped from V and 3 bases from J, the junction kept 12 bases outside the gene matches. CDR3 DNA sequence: TGTGCCAGCAGCCCACGGTTCGGACAGGCCTACACTGAAGCTTTCTTT. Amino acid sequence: CASSPRFGQAYTEAFF.

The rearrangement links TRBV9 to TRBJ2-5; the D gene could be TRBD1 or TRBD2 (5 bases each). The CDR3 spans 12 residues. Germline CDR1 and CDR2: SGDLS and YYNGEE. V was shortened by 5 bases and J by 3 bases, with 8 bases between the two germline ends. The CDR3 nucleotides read TGTGCCAGCAGGGGGACGGAAGAGACCCAGTACTTC. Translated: CASRGTEETQYF.

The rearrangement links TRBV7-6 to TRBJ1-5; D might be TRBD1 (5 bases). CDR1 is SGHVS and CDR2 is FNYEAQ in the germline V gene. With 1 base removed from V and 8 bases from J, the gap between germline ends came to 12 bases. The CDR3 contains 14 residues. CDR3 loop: CASSLEPGSKPQHF. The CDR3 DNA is TGTGCCAGCAGCTTAGAACCAGGGTCAAAGCCCCAGCATTTT.

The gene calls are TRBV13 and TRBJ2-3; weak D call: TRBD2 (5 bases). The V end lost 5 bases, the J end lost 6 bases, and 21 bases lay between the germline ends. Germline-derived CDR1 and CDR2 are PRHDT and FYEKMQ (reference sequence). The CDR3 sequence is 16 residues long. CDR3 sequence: CASSPRRGEKRDTQYF. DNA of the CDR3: TGTGCCAGCAGCCCACGCCGAGGAGAAAAGCGGGATACGCAGTATTTT.

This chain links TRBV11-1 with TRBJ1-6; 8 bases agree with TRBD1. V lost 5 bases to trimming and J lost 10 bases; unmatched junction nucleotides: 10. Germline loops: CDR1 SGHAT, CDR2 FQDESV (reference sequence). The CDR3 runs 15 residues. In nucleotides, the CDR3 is TGTGCCAGCAGCCTACGGACAGGGTCGGGCTCACCCCTCCACTTT. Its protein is CASSLRTGSGSPLHF.

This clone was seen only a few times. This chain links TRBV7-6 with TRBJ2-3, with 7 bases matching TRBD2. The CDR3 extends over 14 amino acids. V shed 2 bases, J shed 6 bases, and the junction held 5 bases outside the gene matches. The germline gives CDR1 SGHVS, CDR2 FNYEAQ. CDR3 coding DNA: TGTGCCAGCAGCTTACAGCGGGGATGGGATACGCAGTATTTT. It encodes CASSLQRGWDTQYF. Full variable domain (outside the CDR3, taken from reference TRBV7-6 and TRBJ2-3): GAGVSQSPRYKVTKRGQDVALRCDPISGHVSLYWYRQALGQGPEFLTYFNYEAQQDKSGLPNDRFSAERPEGSISTLTIQRTEQRDSAMYRCASSLQRGWDTQYFGPGTRLTVL.

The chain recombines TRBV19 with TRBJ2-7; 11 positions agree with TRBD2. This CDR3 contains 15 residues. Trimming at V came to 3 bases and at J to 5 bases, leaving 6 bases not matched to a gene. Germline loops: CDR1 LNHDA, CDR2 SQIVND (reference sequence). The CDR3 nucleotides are TGTGCCAGTAGTATTAGCGGGGGGGCCGGGGACGAGCAGTACTTC. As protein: CASSISGGAGDEQYF.

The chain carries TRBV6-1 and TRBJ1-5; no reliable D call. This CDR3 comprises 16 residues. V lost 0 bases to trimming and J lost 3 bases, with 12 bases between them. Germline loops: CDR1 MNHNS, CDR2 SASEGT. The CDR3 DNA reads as TGTGCCAGCAGTGAAGCGGAGACTTTTTTCAATCAGCCCCAGCATTTT. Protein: CASSEAETFFNQPQHF.

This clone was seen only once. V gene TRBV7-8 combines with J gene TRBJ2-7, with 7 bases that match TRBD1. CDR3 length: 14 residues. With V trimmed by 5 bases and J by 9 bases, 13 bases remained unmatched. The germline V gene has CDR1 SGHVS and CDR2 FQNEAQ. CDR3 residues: CASSPPEGAVGQYF. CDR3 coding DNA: TGTGCCAGCAGCCCCCCCGAGGGGGCAGTAGGGCAGTACTTC.

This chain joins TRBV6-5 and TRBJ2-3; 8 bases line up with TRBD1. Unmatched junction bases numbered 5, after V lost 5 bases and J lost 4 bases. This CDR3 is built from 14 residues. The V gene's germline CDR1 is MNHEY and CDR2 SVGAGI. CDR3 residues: CASSIGQGADTQYF. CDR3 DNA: TGTGCCAGCAGTATCGGACAGGGAGCAGATACGCAGTATTTT.

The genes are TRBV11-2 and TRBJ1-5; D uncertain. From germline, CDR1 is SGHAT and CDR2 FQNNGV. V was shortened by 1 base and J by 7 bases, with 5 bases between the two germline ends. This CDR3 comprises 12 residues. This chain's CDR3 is CASSLAGQPQHF. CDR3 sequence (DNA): TGTGCCAGCAGCTTAGCCGGGCAGCCCCAGCATTTT.

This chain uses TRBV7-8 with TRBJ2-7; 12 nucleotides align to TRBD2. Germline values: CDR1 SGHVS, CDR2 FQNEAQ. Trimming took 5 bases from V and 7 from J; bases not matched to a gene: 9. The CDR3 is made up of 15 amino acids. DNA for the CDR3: TGTGCCAGCAGCACGAGACTAGCGGGGGCCCTAGAGCAGTACTTC. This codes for CASSTRLAGALEQYF.

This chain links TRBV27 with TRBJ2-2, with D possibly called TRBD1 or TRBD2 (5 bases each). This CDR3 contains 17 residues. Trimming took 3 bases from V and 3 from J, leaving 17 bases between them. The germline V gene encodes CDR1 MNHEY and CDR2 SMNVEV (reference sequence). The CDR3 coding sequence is TGTGCCAGCAGTTTCCCCACGGGGAGAGGGGACACCGGGGAGCTGTTTTTT. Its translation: CASSFPTGRGDTGELFF.

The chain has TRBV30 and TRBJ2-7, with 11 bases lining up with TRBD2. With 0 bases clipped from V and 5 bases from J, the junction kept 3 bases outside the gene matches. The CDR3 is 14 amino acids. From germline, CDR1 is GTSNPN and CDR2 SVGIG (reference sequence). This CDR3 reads CAWSVLAGGHEQYF. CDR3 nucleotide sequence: TGTGCCTGGAGTGTTCTAGCGGGGGGCCACGAGCAGTACTTC. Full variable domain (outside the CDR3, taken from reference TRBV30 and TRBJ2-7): SQTIHQWPATLVQPVGSPLSLECTVEGTSNPNLYWYRQAAGRGLQLLFYSVGIGQISSEVPQNLSASRPQDRQFILSSKKLLLSDSGFYLCAWSVLAGGHEQYFGPGTRLTVT.

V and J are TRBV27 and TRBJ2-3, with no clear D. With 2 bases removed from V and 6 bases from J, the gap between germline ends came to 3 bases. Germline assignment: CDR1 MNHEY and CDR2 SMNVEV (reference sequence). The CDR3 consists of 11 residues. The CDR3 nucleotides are TGTGCCAGCAGTTTAGGGGATACGCAGTATTTT. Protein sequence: CASSLGDTQYF.